This paragraph covers one TCR beta chain sequence. The source of the sample is a study of T cells after yellow fever vaccination. One entry per CDR3 protein, called by TCRdb with MiXCR from the 5' RACE reads. Of some 260,000 distinct CDR3 sequences listed, roughly 5.6% are singletons. Germline CDR1 and CDR2: SGHRS and YFSETQ. CDR3 length: 16 amino acids. Unmatched junction bases numbered 13, after V lost 3 bases and J lost 4 bases. The sequenced sample was CD4+ T cells sorted from PBMCs, obtained on the day of the yellow fever booster vaccination. The clonotype comes from a man in his late teens or twenties who received the YFV17D yellow fever vaccine. This chain joins TRBV5-1 and TRBJ2-7; 7 nucleotides align to TRBD2. In DNA form, the CDR3 reads TGCGCCAGCAGCTCAGAACCGGGACCGGGGGGATACGAGCAGTACTTC. Translated: CASSSEPGPGGYEQYF.